This TCR beta chain came from a study of blood T cells in healthy people across ages (dated by TCRdb to between 2014 and 2017). General notes on the study: In model experiments, roughly one uniquely barcoded TCR beta cDNA molecule per two T cells was captured by template switching. Age-related changes in TCR beta repertoire diversity were measured in the study by deep sequencing normalized with unique cDNA molecular identifiers. Two additional independent replicas of 1 million unique cDNA reads from the same blood draw were analyzed for two donors (one aged 18 to 30 and one aged 80 or older). Donors were grouped into four age groups: young (average roughly 16 years), middle-aged (roughly 37), aged (around 62) and long-lived (around 80). To avoid experimental bias, donors of different ages were randomly spread across the sequencing lanes. General study outcomes and caveats: Estimates of total diversity from one million sequenced T cells were regarded as lower bounds and underestimates. There was a strong correlation between observed TCR beta diversity and the percentage of naive T cells measured by flow cytometry. The long-lived group showed more naive CD4+ T cells, fewer expanded clones and increased TCR diversity than the aged group, suggesting age selection. Observed TCR beta diversity per million T cells fell roughly linearly with age, and a significant reduction was already apparent by age around 40. Donor CMV infection status was unknown, potentially confounding age-related changes in expanded clonotypes. Because profiling used bulk unsorted PBMCs, naive and antigen-experienced compartments could not be compared conclusively.

V is pared back by 2 bases and J by 3 bases, with 22 bases lying between the germline termini. Via the germline V gene (reference sequence), CDR1 is DFQATT and CDR2 SNEGSKA. The CDR3 has 17 amino acids, counting the end cysteine and phenylalanine. The kept DNA is CDR3 alone, 51 bases in frame from the first base. Donors were 39 systemically healthy Caucasian individuals from Russia aged roughly 6 to 100 years. Each donor gave ten milliliters of peripheral blood, drawn into EDTA-treated Vacutainer tubes. PBMCs were isolated by Ficoll-Paque density-gradient centrifugation, with at least 6 million obtained per sample. Trizol reagent was used to extract total RNA from the PBMCs, yielding at least 5 micrograms per sample. For every donor, flow cytometry on a PBMC aliquot measured the percentage of naive CD45RAhigh/CD27high T cells. The table lists this clonotype with a few counts. No antigen is known for it. Qualities for individual bases were not recorded, and no much larger clone is one base off.

Library preparation used 5' RACE. Sequencing used an Illumina HiSeq 2500. A second PCR of about 7 to 12 cycles was run with a J-beta primer mix and a sample-barcoded 5' primer. A unique molecular identifier was introduced onto each TCR beta cDNA molecule by a template-switch 5' adaptor carrying 12 random nucleotides. At least 2.5 million CDR3-containing paired-end reads were obtained from each sample. The Mint cDNA synthesis kit, primed by a TRBC-specific oligonucleotide, was used to synthesize first-strand cDNA from all RNA. Following uracil-DNA glycosylase treatment, all cDNA underwent a first 18-cycle PCR with the universal primers M1SS and BC2_uni_R. The study's own analysis went as follows. Normalization of each sample was performed by random selection of 1 million high-quality reads, each carrying a distinct molecular identifier. Instead of being binned into consensus sequences, reads with shared molecular identifiers were discarded. MiTCR, set to a Q25 quality threshold and the strictest error-elimination algorithm, was used for CDR3 identification, clonotype clustering and error correction. A nonparametric unseen species model using Euler transformation provided a lower-bound estimate of total TCR beta diversity. TCRdb reworked the public reads: Q25 trimming with fastp, MiXCR clone assembly, productive beta chains retained. Each record represents a unique CDR3 protein, reported with the most common genes and DNA among its rows. It is TCRdb's table, rather than the study itself, that gives the V and J calls and clone size. Across this sample there are 2 million or so distinct CDR3 sequences, with about 50% seen only once. The ten largest clonotypes hold over 2% of the sample.

Sample: blood. The V gene is TRBV20-1 and the J gene is TRBJ1-2, with the D gene not clear enough to name. The clonotype comes from a middle-aged woman in good health. Here is the DNA: TGCAGTGCTAGATCCCCCGGGCTTTTCGCCTTGGACTATGGCTACACCTTC. Its protein is CSARSPGLFALDYGYTF.